This T cell receptor (beta chain) derives from a study of regulatory T cells in long-lasting Graves disease. Arm-PCR of CDR3 regions and iRepertoire HTBI primers were the basis on which TCR beta libraries were built. One entry per CDR3 protein results from TCRdb running MiXCR on the multiplex PCR reads. The repertoire holds about 620,000 distinct CDR3 sequences, with 15% to 20% as singletons. The table lists this clonotype with many counts. The time point denotes: newly diagnosed GD, antithyroid drugs for less than 3 months. Following extraction of RNA from PBMCs, that RNA was used to make the TCR library. In germline, CDR1 is LNHDA, CDR2 SQIVND (reference sequence). The CDR3 totals 14 residues. V was clipped by 7 bases and J by 0 bases; unmatched bases: 5. The sample also formed part of further work on T cells in Graves' hyperthyroidism and ophthalmopathy.

This TCR was sampled from a woman in her 30s with Graves disease. The sample in question was peripheral blood mononuclear cells (PBMCs), obtained at new diagnosis, from a patient treated with antithyroid drugs. The rearrangement links TRBV19 to TRBJ2-5; TRBD1 matches 7 bases. CDR3 in DNA: TGTGCCAGTAATACGGGACAGTACCAAGAGACCCAGTACTTC. Amino acid sequence: CASNTGQYQETQYF.